These T cell receptor beta chains were read from a single sample in a study of cytomegalovirus exposure and HLA in healthy donors. The method was immunoSEQ multiplex PCR; TCRdb's version includes in-frame clones alone and lacks a portion of them. In total, the table holds 100,000 to 150,000 clones. Sequenced: PBMCs. These receptors were obtained from a young man in good health and CMV-seronegative. CDR3s include the opening cysteine and the closing phenylalanine or tryptophan. D genes are given only for firm matches.

j_call cdr3_length v_call d_call cdr3_aa cdr3_nt
TRBJ1-1 14 TRBV19 TRBD1 CASRTTGKDTEAFF TGTGCCAGTAGGACGACAGGGAAGGACACTGAAGCTTTCTTT
TRBJ1-3 15 TRBV6-1 . CASSEALPGLQGIYF TGTGCCAGCAGTGAAGCGCTTCCGGGGCTACAGGGCATATATTTT
TRBJ2-3 19 TRBV15 TRBD2 CATTIFGLAGGPTEDTQYF TGTGCCACCACTATTTTCGGACTAGCGGGAGGGCCAACGGAAGATACGCAGTATTTT
TRBJ2-2 20 TRBV10-1 . CASRTPGPSYRVANTGELFF TGCGCCAGCAGAACCCCCGGGCCTAGCTATAGGGTGGCGAACACCGGGGAGCTGTTTTTT
TRBJ2-1 18 TRBV28 . CASSPIGDLGEPYNEQFF TGTGCCAGCAGCCCTATTGGAGACCTTGGGGAGCCCTACAATGAGCAGTTCTTC
TRBJ2-5 16 TRBV7-9 . CASSFGGPVQEGTQYF TGTGCCAGCAGCTTTGGAGGGCCCGTACAAGAGGGGACCCAGTACTTC
TRBJ2-1 16 TRBV5-4 TRBD1 CASSLALGQGADEQFF TGTGCCAGCAGCTTGGCCTTGGGACAGGGGGCTGATGAGCAGTTCTTC
TRBJ2-7 17 TRBV7-8 TRBD1 CASSFGGVGQVSYEQYF TGTGCCAGCAGCTTCGGTGGAGTTGGACAGGTGTCTTACGAGCAGTACTTC
TRBJ1-1 13 TRBV19 . CASSPPSNTEAFF TGTGCCAGTAGTCCCCCGTCGAACACTGAAGCTTTCTTT
TRBJ1-1 17 TRBV6-1 . CASSEGRKGSLNTEAFF TGTGCCAGCAGTGAAGGGAGGAAAGGAAGTCTGAACACTGAAGCTTTCTTT
TRBJ1-5 16 TRBV18 TRBD1 CASSPGQGRETQPQHF TGTGCCAGCTCACCAGGACAGGGGAGGGAAACTCAGCCCCAGCATTTT
TRBJ2-3 19 TRBV28 TRBD2 CASSRVTSGRAPFTDTQYF TGTGCCAGCAGTCGGGTAACTAGCGGGAGGGCCCCCTTCACAGATACGCAGTATTTT
TRBJ2-1 17 TRBV9 . CASSAPQGGDSLNEQFF TGTGCCAGCAGCGCTCCACAGGGGGGGGATTCTCTGAATGAGCAGTTCTTC
TRBJ2-7 13 TRBV5-6 . CASSLGQVYEQYF TGTGCCAGCAGCTTGGGACAGGTATACGAGCAGTACTTC
TRBJ1-1 11 TRBV7-2 . CASSFDSEAFF TGTGCCAGCAGCTTCGACAGTGAAGCTTTCTTT
TRBJ1-4 12 TRBV7-9 . CASSRTNEKLFF TGTGCCAGCAGCCGGACTAATGAAAAACTGTTTTTT
TRBJ2-2 16 TRBV5-1 . CASSLGRTANTGELFF TGCGCCAGCAGCTTGGGGCGGACAGCCAACACCGGGGAGCTGTTTTTT